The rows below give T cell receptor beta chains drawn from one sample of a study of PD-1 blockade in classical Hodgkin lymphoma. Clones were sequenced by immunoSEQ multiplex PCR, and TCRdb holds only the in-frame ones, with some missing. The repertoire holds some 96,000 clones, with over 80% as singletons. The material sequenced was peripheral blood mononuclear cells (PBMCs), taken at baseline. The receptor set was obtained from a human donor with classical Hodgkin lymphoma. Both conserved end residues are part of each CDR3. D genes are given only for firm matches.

CDR3aa: CASSLVTGLSYEQYF; len: 15; d_gene: NA; j_gene: TRBJ2-7; v_gene: TRBV5-1
CDR3aa: CASSATRWGRADTQYF; len: 16; d_gene: NA; j_gene: TRBJ2-3; v_gene: TRBV9
CDR3aa: CASRPGTRSSSYNEQFF; len: 17; d_gene: NA; j_gene: TRBJ2-1; v_gene: TRBV7-9
CDR3aa: CASSLDPITAETQYF; len: 15; d_gene: NA; j_gene: TRBJ2-5; v_gene: TRBV11-2
CDR3aa: CASSRGQFNTEAFF; len: 14; d_gene: NA; j_gene: TRBJ1-1; v_gene: TRBV27
CDR3aa: CASSLKGEYTDTQYF; len: 15; d_gene: NA; j_gene: TRBJ2-3; v_gene: TRBV7-3
CDR3aa: CASSSGTGFRYEQYF; len: 15; d_gene: TRBD1; j_gene: TRBJ2-7; v_gene: TRBV5-4
CDR3aa: CATSRSRGRVLGEKLFF; len: 17; d_gene: TRBD1; j_gene: TRBJ1-4; v_gene: TRBV15
CDR3aa: CASSATRTTSHEQYF; len: 15; d_gene: NA; j_gene: TRBJ2-7; v_gene: TRBV7-3
CDR3aa: CASSLAGTGHNEQFF; len: 15; d_gene: NA; j_gene: TRBJ2-1; v_gene: TRBV7-9
CDR3aa: CASSVDRVNTEAFF; len: 14; d_gene: TRBD1; j_gene: TRBJ1-1; v_gene: TRBV19
CDR3aa: CAISTFGDRSGNTIYF; len: 16; d_gene: TRBD1; j_gene: TRBJ1-3; v_gene: TRBV10-3